Presented here are 32 T cell receptor beta chains from one specimen sequenced in a study of post-analysis software for immune sequencing data. No antigen is known for these receptors. Carried by the TCR beta cDNA libraries were unique molecular identifiers. TCRdb redid the calling of the PCR reads with MiXCR, one entry per CDR3 protein. The repertoire holds approximately 660,000 distinct CDR3 sequences, 55% to 60% seen once, with 11% in the top ten. Study results and limitations: A handful of TRBV segments, including TRBV5-6, TRBV5-1 and TRBV20-1, were more frequent in patients than controls.

What was sequenced was blood. These receptors originate from a girl aged 2 to 10 with multiple sclerosis.

There are a few counts of this clonotype. The chain recombines TRBV7-2 with TRBJ2-5; D unresolved. The CDR3 is 14 amino acids. Trimming left V 4 bases short and J 5 bases short, with 14 bases between. Germline V gene lookup returns CDR1 SGHTA and CDR2 FQGNSA. This CDR3 reads CASSSLADVETQYF. Written as DNA, the CDR3 is TGTGCCAGCAGCTCCTTGGCGGATGTGGAGACCCAGTACTTC.

The gene calls are TRBV5-6 and TRBJ1-1; D is undetermined. CDR1 is SGHDT, CDR2 YYEEEE, per germline. The CDR3 has 15 amino acids. Trimming left V 3 bases short and J 2 bases short, with 14 bases between. The CDR3 DNA reads TGTGCCAGCAGCTGGCAGTCTATGGAAAACACTGAAGCTTTCTTT. The encoded protein is CASSWQSMENTEAFF.

The CDR3 nucleotides read TGCAGTGCTAGGGTTCTCGATGAGCAGTTCTTC. This gives the protein CSARVLDEQFF. The rearrangement links TRBV20-1 to TRBJ2-1, with D hard to call. Germline CDR1 and CDR2: DFQATT and SNEGSKA (reference sequence). V was clipped by 3 bases and J by 8 bases, with 8 bases between them. The CDR3 has 11 amino acids.

This clonotype was seen a few times. The chain's CDR3 is CASSYEGLGYTF. The CDR3 bases are TGTGCCAGCAGTTACGAAGGGTTGGGCTACACCTTC. The chain recombines TRBV6-2 or TRBV6-3 with TRBJ1-2; no clear D gene. This CDR3 comprises 12 residues. V was clipped by 2 bases and J by 8 bases, with 9 bases between them. The germline gives CDR1 MNHEY, CDR2 SVGEGT.

Only a few counts were recorded for this clonotype. The chain is built from TRBV6-1 and TRBJ2-1, with 7 bases lining up with TRBD2. The CDR3 sequence is 15 residues long. Germline CDR1 is MNHNS and CDR2 is SASEGT. Unmatched junction bases numbered 8, after V lost 3 bases and J lost 6 bases. This chain's CDR3 is CASSEEGGLGNEQFF. The CDR3 DNA is TGTGCCAGCAGTGAGGAGGGAGGGCTCGGCAATGAGCAGTTCTTC.

The gene calls are TRBV11-2 and TRBJ2-1; D ambiguous. The CDR3 loop spans 14 amino acids. V lost 4 bases and J lost 0, with 7 bases in between. Germline CDR1 reads SGHAT; CDR2 reads FQNNGV. CDR3 nucleotide sequence: TGTGCCAGCAGCTCCCCTGGCTCCTACAATGAGCAGTTCTTC. This gives the protein CASSSPGSYNEQFF.

This clonotype appeared a few times. The chain has TRBV7-9 and TRBJ2-7; D possibly uses TRBD1 or TRBD2 (6 bases each). Germline loops: CDR1 SEHNR, CDR2 FQNEAQ (reference sequence). V was trimmed by 4 bases and J by 10 bases, leaving 23 bases between them. CDR3 length: 15 amino acids. CDR3 nucleotide sequence: TGTGCCAGCAGCTCTAGGGGGGCAGGGAGCGTCGAACAGTACTTC. It translates to CASSSRGAGSVEQYF.

The chain joins TRBV5-4 to TRBJ2-3, with D possibly matching TRBD1 (6 bases). V lost 0 bases to trimming and J lost 5 bases, with 16 bases between them. CDR1 and CDR2 from the germline V gene are SGHNT and YYREEE (reference sequence). The CDR3 covers 16 residues. The CDR3 DNA sequence: TGTGCCAGCAGCTTGGGACAGGCCCCCCGGGGAGATACGCAGTATTTT. It translates to CASSLGQAPRGDTQYF.

This clonotype appeared once. This chain joins TRBV14 and TRBJ2-3; D uncertain. Trimming removed 4 bases at V and 8 bases at J, with 13 bases between. Germline V gene data show CDR1 as SGHDN and CDR2 as FVKESK. The CDR3 sequence is 13 residues long. CDR3 bases: TGTGCCAGCAGCCCCGACCGCCTCGGTACGCAGTATTTT. This codes for CASSPDRLGTQYF. Filled out from reference TRBV14 and TRBJ2-3, the complete variable domain reads EAGVTQFPSHSVIEKGQTVTLRCDPISGHDNLYWYRRVMGKEIKFLLHFVKESKQDESGMPNNRFLAERTGGTYSTLKVQPAELEDSGVYFCASSPDRLGTQYFGPGTRLTVL.

The chain joins TRBV20-1 to TRBJ2-5; D unresolved. CDR3 length: 13 residues. V lost 1 base to trimming and J lost 7 bases, with 13 bases between them. Germline V lookup: CDR1 DFQATT, CDR2 SNEGSKA (reference sequence). CDR3 sequence reads: CSARVGRPRTQYF. The CDR3 coding sequence is TGCAGTGCTAGAGTTGGCAGGCCAAGGACCCAGTACTTC.

The J gene is TRBJ2-7, the V gene TRBV7-2; D is tentatively TRBD1 or TRBD2 (5 bases each). The germline CDR1 and CDR2 sequences are SGHTA and FQGNSA. V was shortened by 5 bases and J by 4 bases, with 18 bases between the two germline ends. This CDR3 region has 15 residues. The CDR3 here is CASSPRGDVGYEQYF. In DNA, the CDR3 is TGTGCCAGCAGCCCGAGGGGCGACGTCGGGTACGAGCAGTACTTC. Supplemented by reference TRBV7-2 and TRBJ2-7, the full variable domain reads GAGVSQSPSNKVTEKGKDVELRCDPISGHTALYWYRQSLGQGLEFLIYFQGNSAPDKSGLPSDRFSAERTGGSVSTLTIQRTQQEDSAVYLCASSPRGDVGYEQYFGPGTRLTVT.

The rearrangement uses TRBV6-6 and TRBJ2-1; no clear D. The CDR3 extends over 16 amino acids. The V end was cut by 2 bases, the J end by 5 bases, with 16 bases between. Germline-derived CDR1 and CDR2 are MNHNY and SVGAGI (reference sequence). The CDR3 DNA reads TGTGCCAGCAGTTACCCCCGGGCCCCCGAGGACAATGAGCAGTTCTTC. Encoded protein: CASSYPRAPEDNEQFF.

This clonotype has a handful of counts. V and J are TRBV10-1 and TRBJ2-1; D is unresolved. The CDR3 runs 16 residues. From germline, CDR1 is WNHNN and CDR2 SYGVQD (reference sequence). V was shortened by 0 bases and J by 5 bases, with 14 bases between the two germline ends. The CDR3 reads CASSESVGFQNNEQFF. CDR3 coding DNA: TGCGCCAGCAGTGAGTCGGTGGGATTCCAGAACAATGAGCAGTTCTTC.

This clonotype has just a few counts. This rearrangement joins TRBV4-1 to TRBJ2-3; 8 bases map to TRBD2. This CDR3 comprises 15 residues. The J segment lost 7 bases and the V segment lost 2 bases, leaving 8 bases of the junction unmatched. Per the germline V gene, CDR1 is MGHRA and CDR2 is YSYEKL. The CDR3 region is CASSQRAGVEHTQYF. The CDR3 nucleotides read TGCGCCAGCAGCCAACGAGCGGGGGTTGAACATACGCAGTATTTT.

This clonotype showed up just a few times. The chain carries TRBV7-9 and TRBJ2-7, with D maybe TRBD1 (5 bases). V dropped 5 bases and J dropped 6 bases, with 11 bases sitting between them. Germline values: CDR1 SEHNR, CDR2 FQNEAQ (reference sequence). This CDR3 is 12 amino acids long. CDR3 nucleotides: TGTGCCAGCAGCCTCGCGACAGCCGAGCAGTACTTC. Translation gives CASSLATAEQYF.

This chain joins TRBV20-1 and TRBJ1-5; D is uncertain. This CDR3 has 15 amino acids. Germline CDR1 DFQATT, CDR2 SNEGSKA (reference sequence). V was pared by 0 bases and J by 4 bases, with 13 bases between. CDR3 bases: TGCAGTGCTAGAGATGGGGAAAAACCGAATCAGCCCCAGCATTTT. It yields the protein CSARDGEKPNQPQHF.

This rearrangement joins TRBV5-1 to TRBJ2-3; TRBD1 matches 9 bases. The CDR3 has 14 residues. V trimming: 6 bases; J trimming: 3 bases; junction bases outside the gene matches: 5. The germline V gene has CDR1 SGHRS and CDR2 YFSETQ. In DNA, the CDR3 is TGCGCCAGCACCACAGGGGGCAGGACAGATACGCAGTATTTT. Translation gives CASTTGGRTDTQYF.

This clonotype was picked up one time. The V and J genes are TRBV14 and TRBJ2-7; weak D call: TRBD2 (5 bases). Matching the DNA end better, TRBJ2-5 makes the J call doubtful. The CDR3 covers 13 residues. Germline loops: CDR1 SGHDN, CDR2 FVKESK. The CDR3: CASSQGSVETQYF. The CDR3 nucleotides read TGTGCCAGCAGCCAGGGGAGCGTTGAGACCCAGTACTTC.

The chain uses TRBV2 and TRBJ2-1; the match to TRBD2 covers 9 bases. The V segment lost 7 bases and the J segment 5 bases; nucleotides outside the gene matches: 6. CDR3 length: 14 amino acids. Germline loops: CDR1 SNHLY, CDR2 FYNNEI. The CDR3 region is CASTTSGGNNEQFF. CDR3 nucleotides: TGTGCCAGCACTACCAGCGGGGGGAACAATGAGCAGTTCTTC.

This clonotype was detected a few times. J is TRBJ2-1 and V is TRBV7-9; D unclear. This CDR3 is built from 16 residues. In germline, CDR1 is SEHNR, CDR2 FQNEAQ (reference sequence). V lost 5 bases and J lost 6, with 20 bases in between. The CDR3 protein is CASSIPWQIGVNEQFF. The CDR3 DNA is TGTGCCAGCAGCATCCCCTGGCAAATCGGAGTCAATGAGCAGTTCTTC. Supplemented by reference TRBV7-9 and TRBJ2-1, the full variable domain reads DTGVSQNPRHKITKRGQNVTFRCDPISEHNRLYWYRQTLGQGPEFLTYFQNEAQLEKSRLLSDRFSAERPKGSFSTLEIQRTEQGDSAMYLCASSIPWQIGVNEQFFGPGTRLTVL.

This clonotype turned up a few times. The chain carries TRBV6-5 and TRBJ2-5, with D possibly being TRBD2 (6 bases). The V and J ends lost 0 bases and 5 bases respectively, with 16 bases between them. Looked up from germline, CDR1 is MNHEY and CDR2 is SVGAGI. This CDR3 spans 16 amino acids. CDR3 region: CASSYSRGVVSETQYF. CDR3 coding DNA: TGTGCCAGCAGTTACTCGCGGGGCGTCGTTTCGGAGACCCAGTACTTC.

The chain uses TRBV6-6 and TRBJ2-5; 7 nucleotides line up with TRBD2. The CDR3 contains 15 residues. Germline V gene lookup returns CDR1 MNHNY and CDR2 SVGAGI (reference sequence). The V gene end was trimmed by 5 bases and the J gene end by 5 bases; junction bases not matched to a gene: 11. The CDR3 protein is CASSGGLGAGETQYF. CDR3 bases: TGTGCCAGCAGTGGAGGACTAGGGGCGGGGGAGACCCAGTACTTC.

The CDR3 spells CASSLGRWNTQYF. The CDR3 bases are TGTGCCAGCAGCTTAGGACGGTGGAATACGCAGTATTTT. The rearrangement uses TRBV7-2 and TRBJ2-3; D is undetermined. Germline V lookup: CDR1 SGHTA, CDR2 FQGNSA. The CDR3 contains 13 residues. V was trimmed by 1 base and J by 7 bases, leaving 9 bases between them.

This clonotype was recorded once. V is TRBV5-1 and J is TRBJ2-7; 8 bases agree with TRBD1. Germline CDR1 and CDR2: SGHRS and YFSETQ. The CDR3 loop spans 16 amino acids. The ends lost 0 bases at V and 4 bases at J; junction bases unmatched: 9. In DNA, the CDR3 is TGCGCCAGCAGCTTGGAAATGACACAGGGGGGTTACGAGCAGTACTTC. Translation gives CASSLEMTQGGYEQYF.

The chain couples TRBV14 to TRBJ2-2, with D possibly TRBD1 on 6 matching bases. Germline V gives CDR1 SGHDN, CDR2 FVKESK. CDR3 length: 16 residues. V lost 0 bases, J lost 0 bases, and 8 bases lay in between. The CDR3 DNA reads as TGTGCCAGCAGCCAAGAAGGACAGCCGAACACCGGGGAGCTGTTTTTT. Amino acid sequence: CASSQEGQPNTGELFF.

V usage is TRBV11-2 and J usage is TRBJ1-2, with a tentative D call TRBD1 (6 bases). Between the trimmed V and J ends, which lost 3 bases and 6 bases, there was a span of 17 bases. Germline V CDR1 and CDR2: SGHAT, FQNNGV. The CDR3 consists of 15 residues. CDR3 coding DNA: TGTGCCAGCAGCTTTTCCGGACAGTCCCCTAATGGCTACACCTTC. Encoded protein: CASSFSGQSPNGYTF.

V is TRBV29-1 and J is TRBJ2-5; 8 bases are shared with TRBD1. The J call is doubtful: the DNA matches TRBJ2-7 better. CDR3 length: 13 residues. From germline, CDR1 is SQVTM and CDR2 ANQGSEA. The CDR3 coding sequence is TGCAGCCCATGGGGGACAGGAGAGGACGAGCAGTACTTC. It specifies CSPWGTGEDEQYF.

This clonotype was recorded a few times. The rearrangement links TRBV5-5 to TRBJ1-2; D is uncertain. The V end lost 1 base, the J end lost 7 bases, and 14 bases lay between the germline ends. CDR3 length equals 14 residues. CDR1 SGHKS and CDR2 YYEKEE come from the germline V gene (reference sequence). CDR3 amino acids: CASSLFGVQLGYTF. CDR3 bases: TGTGCCAGCAGCTTGTTTGGGGTGCAACTTGGCTACACCTTC.

J is TRBJ2-1 and V is TRBV12-3 or TRBV12-4; 9 bases match TRBD2. The trim removed 6 bases at V and 5 bases at J, leaving 17 bases unmatched. The CDR3 covers 18 residues. CDR3 sequence: CASSYDRELAGANNEQFF. As DNA, the CDR3 is TGTGCCAGCAGCTACGACAGGGAGTTAGCGGGGGCTAACAATGAGCAGTTCTTC.

This chain uses TRBV6-6 with TRBJ2-3; 9 positions match TRBD1. V gave up 7 bases and J gave up 5 bases; unmatched junction bases: 4. The CDR3 covers 13 residues. Germline values: CDR1 MNHNY, CDR2 SVGAGI (reference sequence). The DNA for the CDR3 is TGTGCCAGCACCACAGGGGGCAAAGATACGCAGTATTTT. Amino acids: CASTTGGKDTQYF.

The chain carries TRBV11-3 and TRBJ2-1; 11 positions agree with TRBD1. V lost 3 bases, J lost 8 bases, and 9 bases stayed unmatched. Per germline, CDR1 SGHNT and CDR2 YENEEA. The CDR3 consists of 16 residues. The CDR3 bases are TGTGCCAGCAGCTTCCTCTCCGGACAGGGGGCCCATGAGCAGTTCTTC. Encoded protein: CASSFLSGQGAHEQFF.

This clonotype was recorded a few times. The rearrangement uses TRBV20-1 and TRBJ2-3, with D unresolved. Looked up from germline, CDR1 is DFQATT and CDR2 is SNEGSKA (reference sequence). The V and J ends lost 0 bases and 1 base respectively, with 5 bases between them. CDR3 size: 13 residues. CDR3 nucleotides: TGCAGTGCTAGAGATAAGGGCACAGATACGCAGTATTTT. This sequence encodes CSARDKGTDTQYF.